This passage covers 14 T cell receptor beta chains from one sample sequenced in a study of blood T cell repertoires in COVID-19. The table came from immunoSEQ multiplex PCR; TCRdb's copy has only in-frame clones and leaves some out. The repertoire includes fewer than 400,000 clones, 90% to 95% of them detected once, and about 4% sits in the top ten. The sequenced sample consisted of PBMCs or T cells enriched from blood (not recorded which). The origin of the receptors is a woman in her 30s who had been exposed to COVID-19.

The chain couples TRBV19 to TRBJ2-7; 9 bases are a match to TRBD1. Germline V gives CDR1 LNHDA, CDR2 SQIVND (reference sequence). The CDR3 extends over 15 amino acids. Unmatched junction bases numbered 8, after V lost 5 bases and J lost 3 bases. CDR3 DNA: TGTGCCAGTAGTGCGCCGGGACAGGGAATCTACGAGCAGTACTTC. It encodes CASSAPGQGIYEQYF.

This sequence joins TRBV28 and TRBJ1-1; possible D gene TRBD1, 6 bases. The CDR3 is made up of 17 amino acids. Trimming removed 8 bases from V and 7 bases from J, with 29 bases in between. In germline, CDR1 is MDHEN, CDR2 SYDVKM. CDR3 loop: CASCSFWAQGLGGEAFF. Here the CDR3 DNA reads TGTGCCAGCTGCTCCTTTTGGGCCCAGGGGCTAGGGGGTGAAGCTTTCTTT.

The chain employs TRBV5-4 and TRBJ1-1; a weak D match, TRBD1 (5 bases). Trimming took off 1 base at V and 8 bases at J, with 15 bases between the two ends. The CDR3 is 14 amino acids. CDR1 is SGHNT and CDR2 is YYREEE in the germline V gene (reference sequence). The CDR3 DNA reads TGTGCCAGCAGCTTGTTCTCAGGGCAGATAGAAGCTTTCTTT. The encoded protein is CASSLFSGQIEAFF. Complete variable domain (other parts from reference TRBV5-4 and TRBJ1-1): ETGVTQSPTHLIKTRGQQVTLRCSSQSGHNTVSWYQQALGQGPQFIFQYYREEENGRGNFPPRFSGLQFPNYSSELNVNALELDDSALYLCASSLFSGQIEAFFGQGTRLTVV.

This sequence joins TRBV2 and TRBJ2-6; 11 nucleotides align to TRBD1. Germline V gene sequence: CDR1 SNHLY, CDR2 FYNNEI. With 4 bases clipped from V and 3 bases from J, the junction kept 14 bases outside the gene matches. The CDR3 spans 20 residues. The CDR3 here is CASSAVPGQGASGGANVLTF. CDR3 DNA: TGTGCCAGCAGTGCGGTCCCCGGACAGGGGGCGTCTGGTGGGGCCAACGTCCTGACTTTC.

This chain connects TRBV5-1 to TRBJ2-7, with D possibly TRBD1 on 5 matching bases. Germline V CDR1 and CDR2: SGHRS, YFSETQ. V lost 4 bases and J lost 6, with 14 bases in between. This CDR3 region has 13 residues. The CDR3 DNA is TGCGCCAGCAGCATCCAGGGTTTTCGCGAGCAGTACTTC. Residues: CASSIQGFREQYF.

Here the CDR3 DNA reads TGTGCCCCTGACAGGGGGCCAATGGATACGCAGTATTTT. This encodes CAPDRGPMDTQYF. This sequence joins TRBV24-1 and TRBJ2-3; 10 nucleotides agree with TRBD1. The CDR3 has 13 residues. Per the germline V gene, CDR1 is KGHDR and CDR2 is SFDVKD. J gave up 6 bases and V 12 bases, and 8 bases lay outside the gene matches.

The gene calls are TRBV7-6 and TRBJ1-1; D unclear. The CDR3 consists of 11 residues. The germline V gene encodes CDR1 SGHVS and CDR2 FNYEAQ. Trimming left V 3 bases short and J 7 bases short, with 6 bases between. The DNA for the CDR3 is TGTGCCAGCAGCTTTAGCAGTGAAGCTTTCTTT. This translates into CASSFSSEAFF.

The V gene is TRBV5-4, the J gene TRBJ1-3; TRBD1 matches at 7 bases. V lost 4 bases, J lost 0 bases, and 4 bases stayed unmatched. The CDR3 runs 15 residues. From germline, CDR1 is SGHNT and CDR2 YYREEE (reference sequence). The CDR3 reads CASSLDRSSGNTIYF. CDR3 DNA: TGTGCCAGCAGCCTGGACAGGAGCTCTGGAAACACCATATATTTT.

V usage is TRBV6-1 and J usage is TRBJ1-1; D call uncertain. From germline, CDR1 is MNHNS and CDR2 SASEGT. Trimming stripped 7 bases from V and 0 bases from J, with 15 bases between. This CDR3 is 15 amino acids long. The CDR3 DNA reads TGTGCCAGCACCCCCCTCGGGAGGATGAACACTGAAGCTTTCTTT. Translation gives CASTPLGRMNTEAFF.

The V and J genes are TRBV19 and TRBJ1-5; 10 positions match TRBD1. The CDR3 totals 15 residues. V gave up 6 bases and J gave up 4 bases; unmatched junction bases: 6. CDR1 and CDR2 (germline): LNHDA, SQIVND (reference sequence). In DNA form, the CDR3 reads TGTGCCAGTAGCCAGGGACAGGGGCTTAATCAGCCCCAGCATTTT. The encoded protein is CASSQGQGLNQPQHF.

This clone came up once. CDR3 bases: TGTGCCAGCAGCGCGGGACAGCAGTTCACAGATACGCAGTATTTT. It yields the protein CASSAGQQFTDTQYF. The J gene is TRBJ2-3, the V gene TRBV5-8; D might be TRBD1 (7 bases). The germline V and J ends were trimmed by 4 bases and 2 bases, with 14 bases remaining between them. From germline, CDR1 is SGHTS and CDR2 YDEGEE. There are 15 residues in the CDR3.

The chain joins TRBV7-7 to TRBJ2-1; 12 bases agree with TRBD1. Germline V gene data show CDR1 as SSHAT and CDR2 as FNYEAQ (reference sequence). The CDR3 extends over 17 amino acids. V gave up 5 bases and J gave up 7 bases; unmatched junction bases: 12. The CDR3 protein is CASSLRSGTGGTNEQFF. As DNA, the CDR3 is TGTGCCAGCAGCCTACGATCCGGGACAGGGGGCACGAATGAGCAGTTCTTC. Full variable domain (missing parts from reference TRBV7-7 and TRBJ2-1): GAGVSQSPRYKVTKRGQDVTLRCDPISSHATLYWYQQALGQGPEFLTYFNYEAQPDKSGLPSDRFSAERPEGSISTLTIQRTEQRDSAMYRCASSLRSGTGGTNEQFFGPGTRLTVL.

This chain uses TRBV6-5 with TRBJ1-4; D might be TRBD1 (5 bases). The CDR3 length is 13 residues. Between the trimmed V and J ends, which lost 7 bases and 8 bases, there was a span of 14 bases. The germline V gene has CDR1 MNHEY and CDR2 SVGAGI. CDR3 residues: CASMAGDREKLFF. The CDR3 coding sequence is TGTGCCAGCATGGCGGGGGATCGGGAAAAACTGTTTTTT.

The DNA for the CDR3 is TGTGCCAGCAGTTATAATACAGGGTCCCTCCACTTT. It translates to CASSYNTGSLHF. The chain is built from TRBV6-6 and TRBJ1-6, with D perhaps matching TRBD1 (6 bases). The germline CDR1 and CDR2 sequences are MNHNY and SVGAGI (reference sequence). There are 12 residues in the CDR3. The ends were cut back, 3 bases at V and 14 bases at J, with 11 bases in the middle.